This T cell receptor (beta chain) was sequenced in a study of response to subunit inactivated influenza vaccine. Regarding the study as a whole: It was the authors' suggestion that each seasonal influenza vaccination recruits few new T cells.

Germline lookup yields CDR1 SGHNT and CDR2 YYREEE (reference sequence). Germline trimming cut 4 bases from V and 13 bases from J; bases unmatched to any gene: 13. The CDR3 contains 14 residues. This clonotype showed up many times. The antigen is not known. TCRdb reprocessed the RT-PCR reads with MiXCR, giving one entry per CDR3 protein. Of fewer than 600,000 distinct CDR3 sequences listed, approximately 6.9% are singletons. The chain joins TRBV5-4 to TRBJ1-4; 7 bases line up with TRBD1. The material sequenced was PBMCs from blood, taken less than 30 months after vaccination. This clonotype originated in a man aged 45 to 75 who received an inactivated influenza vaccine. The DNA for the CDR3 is TGTGCCAGCAGCCCCGGGACAGTTGAAAGTAGACTGTTTTTT. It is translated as CASSPGTVESRLFF.